A selection of T cell receptor beta chains follows, all from one sample in a study of T-cell memory formation after mild COVID-19. TCRdb independently ran MiXCR on the 5' RACE reads; one entry per CDR3 protein. The sample shows about 130,000 distinct CDR3 sequences, about a sixth of them seen only once. The sequencing input was PBMCs or a T cell subset sorted from them (not recorded which). These receptors came from an adult woman who had mild COVID-19 (a few samples of this study predate the infection). Cell type and time point are not known. Both conserved end residues are part of each CDR3. A D gene is named only where the DNA matches it firmly. Expanded clones get a size class; other rows say once, few or many, or leave the size out.

- | TRBJ1-1 | TRBV5-1 | few | CASSLEVGTEAFF | TGCGCCAGCAGCTTGGAGGTGGGCACTGAAGCTTTCTTT
TRBD1 | TRBJ1-5 | TRBV7-2 | many | CASSGGQAQPQHF | TGTGCCAGCAGCGGGGGACAGGCCCAGCCCCAGCATTTT
TRBD2 | TRBJ2-5 | TRBV7-8 | few | CAGGTSGGETQYF | TGTGCCGGCGGGACTAGTGGTGGAGAGACCCAGTACTTC
TRBD1 | TRBJ1-5 | TRBV6-2/TRBV6-3 | - | CASSEDRIWAPQHF | TGTGCCAGCAGTGAGGACAGGATATGGGCGCCCCAGCATTTT
TRBD1 | TRBJ2-1 | TRBV19 | - | CASRQGVSYNEQFF | TGTGCCAGTAGGCAGGGGGTTTCCTACAATGAGCAGTTCTTC
- | TRBJ2-7 | TRBV9 | few | CASSSQAGSLGDEQYF | TGTGCCAGCAGCTCCCAGGCAGGGAGCCTGGGCGACGAGCAGTACTTC
- | TRBJ2-1 | TRBV7-6 | - | CASSLDSHPYNEQFF | TGTGCCAGCAGCCTAGACTCGCACCCCTACAATGAGCAGTTCTTC
TRBD2 | TRBJ2-3 | TRBV20-1 | few | CSSTIGTSGIERWTDTQYF | TGCAGTTCAACTATCGGGACTAGCGGGATAGAGAGGTGGACAGATACGCAGTATTTT
- | TRBJ2-2 | TRBV12-3/TRBV12-4 | - | CASSRGSSTGELFF | TGTGCCAGCAGTCGTGGGTCCAGCACCGGGGAGCTGTTTTTT
- | TRBJ2-7 | TRBV9 | few | CASSTGGGSYEQYF | TGTGCCAGCAGCACTGGAGGGGGATCCTACGAGCAGTACTTC
- | TRBJ2-7 | TRBV12-3/TRBV12-4 | few | CASSWDPIYEQYF | TGTGCCAGCAGTTGGGACCCTATTTACGAGCAGTACTTC
TRBD2 | TRBJ2-3 | TRBV20-1 | - | CSARTSGRALLADTQYF | TGCAGTGCTAGAACTAGCGGGAGGGCCCTCCTGGCAGATACGCAGTATTTT
- | TRBJ2-7 | TRBV3-1 | few | CASSAQLSTAPSYEQYF | TGTGCCAGCAGCGCCCAACTCAGTACAGCACCTTCCTACGAGCAGTACTTC
- | TRBJ1-6 | TRBV20-1 | few | CSARSPRWYSPLHF | TGCAGTGCTAGATCACCTAGGTGGTATTCACCCCTCCACTTT
- | TRBJ1-1 | TRBV20-1 | few | CSGLGERTEAFF | TGCAGTGGGTTAGGGGAACGTACTGAAGCTTTCTTT
- | TRBJ2-7 | TRBV29-1 | few | CSVEGGQGYSYEQYF | TGCAGCGTTGAAGGAGGTCAGGGTTACTCCTACGAGCAGTACTTC
- | TRBJ1-1 | TRBV7-3 | few | CASSADSLTEAFF | TGTGCCAGCAGCGCGGACAGCCTCACTGAAGCTTTCTTT
- | TRBJ2-5 | TRBV15 | - | CATSRGVAEQETQYF | TGTGCCACCAGCAGAGGAGTAGCGGAGCAAGAGACCCAGTACTTC
TRBD2 | TRBJ2-4 | TRBV2 | - | CASRAGGSKNIQYF | TGTGCCAGCAGGGCGGGAGGGTCGAAAAACATTCAGTACTTC
- | TRBJ2-2 | TRBV7-2 | many | CASSLTPLRGPFANTGELFF | TGTGCCAGCAGCCTAACCCCCTTGCGGGGGCCGTTCGCGAACACCGGGGAGCTGTTTTTT
- | TRBJ1-6 | TRBV11-1 | - | CASSYDGGGRSPLHF | TGTGCCAGCAGCTACGATGGAGGGGGGCGATCACCCCTCCACTTT
TRBD2 | TRBJ2-1 | TRBV29-1 | many | CSVGGPLAGAAYNEQFF | TGCAGCGTTGGGGGGCCTCTAGCGGGAGCCGCCTACAATGAGCAGTTCTTC